One and the same sample provided the 28 T cell receptor beta chains below, sequenced in a study of blood T cell repertoires in COVID-19 (dated by TCRdb to 2018 to 2020). Library preparation used the immunoSEQ multiplex PCR assay. The immuneACCESS repertoire file appears here via TCRdb, limited to in-frame rearrangements. These files lack a portion of the clones; in checked studies, under half of the deficit traces to unresolved V genes, and the cause of the others is not known. The sample table holds more than 85,000 clones, of which approximately 87% were seen once. The leading ten clones occupy roughly 18% of the sample. Sequencing was performed on peripheral blood. These receptors were taken from a woman aged 60-75 years with acute or convalescent COVID-19.

V is TRBV6-2 or TRBV6-3 and J is TRBJ1-5; weak D call: TRBD1 (5 bases). Germline CDR1 and CDR2: MNHEY and SVGEGT. CDR3 length equals 15 residues. The V and J ends lost 2 bases and 0 bases respectively, with 8 bases between them. The CDR3 nucleotides are TGTGCCAGCAGTTACGGGACTGTTAGCAATCAGCCCCAGCATTTT. Protein sequence: CASSYGTVSNQPQHF.

V gene TRBV2 combines with J gene TRBJ1-4, with D tentatively TRBD1 (6 bases). Germline values: CDR1 SNHLY, CDR2 FYNNEI. The CDR3 extends over 14 amino acids. V was pared by 7 bases and J by 3 bases, with 12 bases between. The CDR3 coding sequence is TGTGCCAGCAAAACAGGGAGTGCTAATGAAAAACTGTTTTTT. Its protein product is CASKTGSANEKLFF.

The V call is TRBV7-9, the J call TRBJ1-3; D might be TRBD1 (6 bases). The length of the CDR3 is 16 residues. V gave up 0 bases and J gave up 8 bases, with 17 bases separating them. Germline V gene data show CDR1 as SEHNR and CDR2 as FQNEAQ (reference sequence). CDR3 region: CASSLAAQTGRDTIYF. Written as DNA, the CDR3 is TGTGCCAGCAGCTTAGCGGCCCAGACAGGCCGGGACACCATATATTTT.

V and J are TRBV28 and TRBJ1-4; TRBD1 matches 7 bases. CDR1 is MDHEN and CDR2 is SYDVKM in the germline V gene. With 7 bases clipped from V and 7 bases from J, the junction kept 9 bases outside the gene matches. The CDR3 consists of 14 residues. CDR3 nucleotide sequence: TGTGCCAGCAACAAGGGGGCAAAGGGTGAAAAACTGTTTTTT. Translation gives CASNKGAKGEKLFF. Drawing the rest from reference TRBV28 and TRBJ1-4, the complete variable domain is DVKVTQSSRYLVKRTGEKVFLECVQDMDHENMFWYRQDPGLGLRLIYFSYDVKMKEKGDIPEGYSVSREKKERFSLILESASTNQTSMYLCASNKGAKGEKLFFGSGTQLSVL.

This sequence joins TRBV7-2 and TRBJ1-6; 8 bases map to TRBD1. CDR3 length equals 15 residues. V gave up 5 bases and J gave up 8 bases; unmatched junction bases: 8. Germline V CDR1 and CDR2: SGHTA, FQGNSA. The CDR3 nucleotides are TGTGCCAGCAGCCCAGGACAGGGAGGTTATTCACCCCTCCACTTT. This encodes CASSPGQGGYSPLHF.

The V call is TRBV7-3, the J call TRBJ2-2; perhaps TRBD1 as D (6 bases). Germline values: CDR1 SGHTA, CDR2 FQGTGA. The CDR3 covers 16 residues. V lost 1 base and J 1 base, leaving 10 bases between the germline ends. The CDR3 is CASSLKSGQNTGELFF. The DNA of the CDR3 is TGTGCCAGCAGCTTAAAATCGGGACAGAACACCGGGGAGCTGTTTTTT.

The V call is TRBV7-8, the J call TRBJ2-5; 7 positions agree with TRBD2. Germline V gives CDR1 SGHVS, CDR2 FQNEAQ. V gave up 5 bases and J gave up 7 bases; unmatched junction bases: 10. The CDR3 has 14 residues. This chain's CDR3 is CASSPTSQPRTQYF. The DNA of the CDR3 is TGTGCCAGCAGCCCGACTAGCCAGCCCCGGACCCAGTACTTC. Full variable domain (outside the CDR3, taken from reference TRBV7-8 and TRBJ2-5): GAGVSQSPRYKVAKRGQDVALRCDPISGHVSLFWYQQALGQGPEFLTYFQNEAQLDKSGLPSDRFFAERPEGSVSTLKIQRTQQEDSAVYLCASSPTSQPRTQYFGPGTRLLVL.

The chain uses TRBV6-5 and TRBJ2-7, with D tentatively TRBD2 (5 bases). Germline V lookup: CDR1 MNHEY, CDR2 SVGAGI. This CDR3 has 14 amino acids. Trimming took off 6 bases at V and 4 bases at J, with 16 bases between the two ends. CDR3 amino acids: CASSSSAGPYEQYF. CDR3 DNA sequence: TGTGCCAGCAGCTCCTCCGCGGGTCCTTACGAGCAGTACTTC.

The rearrangement uses TRBV6-1 and TRBJ2-7; TRBD2 aligns across 9 bases. Germline trimming cut 2 bases from V and 9 bases from J; bases unmatched to any gene: 8. The CDR3 totals 14 residues. In germline, CDR1 is MNHNS, CDR2 SASEGT. CDR3 nucleotides: TGTGCCAGCAGTGAACATAGCGGGGGTGGGACGCAGTACTTC. As protein: CASSEHSGGGTQYF.

The V call is TRBV28, the J call TRBJ2-5, with TRBD2 matching over 10 bases. Germline V gene sequence: CDR1 MDHEN, CDR2 SYDVKM. The CDR3 extends over 16 amino acids. J was trimmed by 7 bases and V by 8 bases; bases with no gene match: 16. In DNA, the CDR3 is TGTGCCAGCCGCCTAGGGGGAGCGGGAGGGCCAAGGACCCAGTACTTC. It encodes CASRLGGAGGPRTQYF.

V gene TRBV5-6 combines with J gene TRBJ1-3; D is ambiguous. The CDR3 totals 12 residues. V was shortened by 2 bases and J by 11 bases, with 11 bases between the two germline ends. Germline V gene lookup returns CDR1 SGHDT and CDR2 YYEEEE. DNA of the CDR3: TGTGCCAGCAGCTTAAGGAGCATCGCCATATATTTT. Protein product: CASSLRSIAIYF.

In DNA form, the CDR3 reads TGTGCCAGCAGCTTACTAGGCTCCCTCGATGAGCAGTTCTTC. This translates into CASSLLGSLDEQFF. J is TRBJ2-1 and V is TRBV13; D not resolved. Germline lookup yields CDR1 PRHDT and CDR2 FYEKMQ (reference sequence). The V gene lost 2 bases and the J gene lost 8 bases, with 13 bases spanning the gap. The CDR3 covers 14 residues.

The chain recombines TRBV5-3 with TRBJ2-2, with 11 nucleotides matching TRBD2. TRBV5-3 is flagged as an ORF with uncertain function. The length of the CDR3 is 16 residues. J lost 3 bases, V lost 1 base, and 2 bases had no gene match. CDR3 amino acids: CARSLKLAGDTGELFF. The CDR3 region has the DNA TGTGCCAGAAGCTTGAAACTAGCGGGAGACACCGGGGAGCTGTTTTTT.

This clone was seen repeatedly, ten times or more. Other DNA sequences in the sample encode the same CDR3. CDR3 sequence: CASSQGQGNSPLHF. The CDR3 DNA is TGTGCCAGCAGCCAAGGGCAGGGAAACTCACCCCTCCACTTT. This chain joins TRBV3-1 (or the pseudogene TRBV3-2) and TRBJ1-6, with D perhaps TRBD1 (5 bases). Germline V gene data show CDR1 as LGHDT and CDR2 as YNNKEL (reference sequence). The CDR3 extends over 14 amino acids. Trimming pared 1 base from V and 10 bases from J, leaving 11 bases between.

The chain joins TRBV19 to TRBJ1-4; 8 bases map to TRBD1. Germline values: CDR1 LNHDA, CDR2 SQIVND (reference sequence). The CDR3 consists of 13 residues. V shed 4 bases, J shed 7 bases, and the junction held 2 bases outside the gene matches. The CDR3 region is CASSTDRGEKLFF. As DNA, the CDR3 is TGTGCCAGTAGTACCGACAGGGGTGAAAAACTGTTTTTT.

The chain is built from TRBV15 and TRBJ1-2; D is perhaps TRBD1 (5 bases). Germline V gene lookup returns CDR1 LNHNV and CDR2 YYDKDF (reference sequence). Trimming cost V 0 bases and J 7 bases, with 18 bases left between them. The CDR3 covers 16 residues. The CDR3 region is CATSRDFAGQLGGYTF. Written as DNA, the CDR3 is TGTGCCACCAGCAGAGATTTCGCAGGGCAACTCGGTGGCTACACCTTC.

The J gene is TRBJ1-1, the V gene TRBV3-1 (or the pseudogene TRBV3-2); D remains unclear. Germline V gene sequence: CDR1 LGHDT, CDR2 YNNKEL (reference sequence). The germline V and J ends were trimmed by 7 bases and 4 bases, with 19 bases remaining between them. The CDR3 extends over 15 amino acids. DNA of the CDR3: TGTGCCAGCACCACGACTTGGGAGGGTGGCACTGAAGCTTTCTTT. It specifies CASTTTWEGGTEAFF.

This chain connects TRBV5-6 to TRBJ2-7, with D hard to call. Germline CDR1 reads SGHDT; CDR2 reads YYEEEE. V lost 4 bases and J 0 bases, leaving 11 bases between the germline ends. CDR3 length: 14 residues. The CDR3 nucleotides read TGTGCCAGCAGCCCCGGAGTGCTCTCCTACGAGCAGTACTTC. Translation gives CASSPGVLSYEQYF.

The J gene is TRBJ2-3, the V gene TRBV5-1; 13 positions agree with TRBD2. V trimming: 1 base; J trimming: 3 bases; junction bases outside the gene matches: 2. The CDR3 is 16 residues long. Germline assignment: CDR1 SGHRS and CDR2 YFSETQ. Written as DNA, the CDR3 is TGCGCCAGCAGCTTGACTAGCGGGAGGGGTACAGATACGCAGTATTTT. Translation: CASSLTSGRGTDTQYF.

This chain links TRBV11-2 with TRBJ1-1; 7 bases agree with TRBD1. The CDR3 is 13 amino acids. V gave up 0 bases and J gave up 5 bases; unmatched junction bases: 0. Looked up from germline, CDR1 is SGHAT and CDR2 is FQNNGV. The CDR3 is CASSLDRGTEAFF. DNA for the CDR3: TGTGCCAGCAGCTTAGACAGGGGGACTGAAGCTTTCTTT.

The V and J genes are TRBV11-3 and TRBJ2-3; 9 nucleotides line up with TRBD2. Losses at the gene ends were 5 bases for V and 7 bases for J; bases not matched to a gene: 13. From germline, CDR1 is SGHNT and CDR2 YENEEA. The CDR3 contains 16 residues. The CDR3 sequence: CASSLSSGGKRNTQYF. CDR3 nucleotide sequence: TGTGCCAGCAGCCTCTCCAGCGGGGGGAAGAGAAATACGCAGTATTTT.

The chain links TRBV5-1 to TRBJ2-7; tentative D call: TRBD1 (6 bases). The CDR3 extends over 13 amino acids. The V gene lost 8 bases and the J gene lost 6 bases, with 18 bases spanning the gap. Germline CDR1 SGHRS, CDR2 YFSETQ. The DNA for the CDR3 is TGCGCCAGTCCCATCGACAGGACGGGCGAGCAGTACTTC. Amino acid sequence: CASPIDRTGEQYF.

The chain is built from TRBV6-5 and TRBJ1-3, with D possibly being TRBD1 (5 bases). The CDR3 length is 14 residues. V was clipped by 6 bases and J by 2 bases, with 11 bases between them. Germline V lookup: CDR1 MNHEY, CDR2 SVGAGI. CDR3 DNA: TGTGCCAGCAGCCCGACAGTAACTGGAAACACCATATATTTT. The encoded protein is CASSPTVTGNTIYF.

This clone showed up just a few times. The chain couples TRBV28 to TRBJ1-3; D remains ambiguous. The ends were cut back, 3 bases at V and 0 bases at J, with 15 bases in the middle. CDR3 length equals 17 residues. Germline loops: CDR1 MDHEN, CDR2 SYDVKM. CDR3 in DNA: TGTGCCAGCAGTTTGCTCATAACGTCCAGCTCTGGAAACACCATATATTTT. Residues: CASSLLITSSSGNTIYF.

The sample holds one count of this clone. The CDR3 loop reads CASSSPPGTIHGYTF. CDR3 in DNA: TGTGCCAGCAGTTCGCCCCCCGGGACAATCCATGGCTACACCTTC. The gene calls are TRBV28 and TRBJ1-2; weak D call: TRBD1 (6 bases). In germline, CDR1 is MDHEN, CDR2 SYDVKM. The CDR3 sequence is 15 residues long. Trimming left V 4 bases short and J 6 bases short, with 18 bases between.

This clone is labeled medium-sized. The rearrangement uses TRBV30 and TRBJ2-7; 7 bases align to TRBD2. The CDR3 totals 16 residues. CDR1 is GTSNPN and CDR2 is SVGIG in the germline V gene (reference sequence). V lost 3 bases and J lost 4; bases outside the gene matches: 15. CDR3 DNA sequence: TGTGCCTGGAGCGGGGAGGGAGGTTTCAACGGTTACGAGCAGTACTTC. Encoded protein: CAWSGEGGFNGYEQYF.

The chain couples TRBV7-2 to TRBJ1-1; D not certain. Germline V gives CDR1 SGHTA, CDR2 FQGNSA. This CDR3 spans 13 amino acids. The V end lost 2 bases, the J end lost 8 bases, and 12 bases lay between the germline ends. This CDR3 reads CASSLSQRAEAFF. CDR3 bases: TGTGCCAGCAGCTTAAGTCAGAGGGCCGAAGCTTTCTTT.

V is TRBV3-1 (or the pseudogene TRBV3-2) and J is TRBJ2-7; 8 nucleotides match TRBD1. Germline values: CDR1 LGHDT, CDR2 YNNKEL (reference sequence). The CDR3 is 15 residues long. V lost 0 bases to trimming and J lost 6 bases; unmatched junction nucleotides: 7. The CDR3 spells CASSQDLGRGPEQYF. The CDR3 bases are TGTGCCAGCAGCCAAGATCTTGGCAGGGGGCCCGAGCAGTACTTC.